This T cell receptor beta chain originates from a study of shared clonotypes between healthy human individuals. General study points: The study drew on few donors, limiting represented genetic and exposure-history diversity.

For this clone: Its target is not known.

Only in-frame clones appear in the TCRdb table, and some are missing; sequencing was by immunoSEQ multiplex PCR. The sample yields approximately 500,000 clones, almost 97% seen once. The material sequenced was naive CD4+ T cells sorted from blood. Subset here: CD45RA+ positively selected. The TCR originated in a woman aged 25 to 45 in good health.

CDR3 DNA: TGTGCCAGCAGTCCGGCCTTGACAGCCTACGAGCAGTACTTC. The encoded protein is CASSPALTAYEQYF. J is TRBJ2-7 and V is TRBV28; tentatively, D is TRBD1 (5 bases). CDR1 and CDR2 from the germline V gene are MDHEN and SYDVKM. The CDR3 is made up of 14 amino acids. V gave up 5 bases and J gave up 2 bases, with 13 bases separating them.